This T cell receptor (beta chain) came from a study of radiotherapy plus CTLA-4 blockade in lung cancer. Study overall: Under 20% of patients responded objectively, and approximately 33% achieved disease control. Study observations and caveats: Strongest reported response predictors: early blood clone changes and post-radiation interferon-beta. TCR clones from tumors expanded in blood after radiotherapy plus ipilimumab.

Repertoires were generated with immunoSEQ multiplex PCR, while TCRdb's copy carries only in-frame clones and drops some. The sample records about 99,000 clones, 88% being singletons. Germline V gives CDR1 SGHAT, CDR2 FQNNGV. V shed 5 bases, J shed 2 bases, and the junction held 9 bases outside the gene matches. This CDR3 is built from 15 residues. With respect to this clone: Its antigen is still unknown.

The rearrangement uses TRBV11-2 and TRBJ2-7; TRBD2 agrees at 7 bases. The clonotype comes from a human donor with non-small cell lung cancer that progressed on radiotherapy plus ipilimumab. The sample here was peripheral blood, taken from a patient treated with radiotherapy plus ipilimumab. The CDR3 DNA reads TGTGCCAGCAGCCTCGGACTAGTGGGGACCTACGAGCAGTACTTC. It codes for CASSLGLVGTYEQYF.